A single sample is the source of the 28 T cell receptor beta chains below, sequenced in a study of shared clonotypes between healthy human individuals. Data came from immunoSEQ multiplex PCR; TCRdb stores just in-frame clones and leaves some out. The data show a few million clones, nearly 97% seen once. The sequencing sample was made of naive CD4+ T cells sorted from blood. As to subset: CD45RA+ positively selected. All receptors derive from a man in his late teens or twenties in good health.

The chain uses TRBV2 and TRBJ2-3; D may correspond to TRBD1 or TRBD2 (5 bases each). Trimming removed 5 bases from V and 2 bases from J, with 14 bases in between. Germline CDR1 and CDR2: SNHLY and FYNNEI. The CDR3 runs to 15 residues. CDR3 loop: CASSPRDQNTDTQYF. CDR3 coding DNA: TGTGCCAGCAGTCCCCGGGACCAAAACACAGATACGCAGTATTTT. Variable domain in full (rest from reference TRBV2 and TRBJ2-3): EPEVTQTPSHQVTQMGQEVILRCVPISNHLYFYWYRQILGQKVEFLVSFYNNEISEKSEIFDDQFSVERPDGSNFTLKIRSTKLEDSAMYFCASSPRDQNTDTQYFGPGTRLTVL.

CDR3 nucleotides: TGTGCCAGCAGCCCTGGCCAGACTAGCAGTGAGCAGTTCTTC. Its protein is CASSPGQTSSEQFF. This chain links TRBV7-3 with TRBJ2-1; the match to TRBD2 covers 7 bases. The CDR3 loop spans 14 amino acids. From germline, CDR1 is SGHTA and CDR2 FQGTGA. J was trimmed by 9 bases and V by 5 bases; bases with no gene match: 10.

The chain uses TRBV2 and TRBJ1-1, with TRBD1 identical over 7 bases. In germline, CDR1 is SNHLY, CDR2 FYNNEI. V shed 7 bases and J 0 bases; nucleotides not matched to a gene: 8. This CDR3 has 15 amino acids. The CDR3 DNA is TGTGCCAGCAACCGAGGACAGGCCTTGAACACTGAAGCTTTCTTT. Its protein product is CASNRGQALNTEAFF.

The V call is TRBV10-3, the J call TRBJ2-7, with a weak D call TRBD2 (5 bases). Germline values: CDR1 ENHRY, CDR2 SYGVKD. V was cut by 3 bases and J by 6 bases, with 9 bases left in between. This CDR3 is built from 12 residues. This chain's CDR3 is CAISETSGEQYF. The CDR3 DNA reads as TGTGCCATCAGTGAAACCAGCGGCGAGCAGTACTTC.

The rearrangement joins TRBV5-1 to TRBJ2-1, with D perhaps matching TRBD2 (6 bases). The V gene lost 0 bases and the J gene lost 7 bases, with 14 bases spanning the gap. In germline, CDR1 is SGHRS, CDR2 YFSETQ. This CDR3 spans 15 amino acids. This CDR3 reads CASSLVQKGGNEQFF. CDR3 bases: TGCGCCAGCAGCTTGGTGCAAAAAGGAGGGAATGAGCAGTTCTTC.

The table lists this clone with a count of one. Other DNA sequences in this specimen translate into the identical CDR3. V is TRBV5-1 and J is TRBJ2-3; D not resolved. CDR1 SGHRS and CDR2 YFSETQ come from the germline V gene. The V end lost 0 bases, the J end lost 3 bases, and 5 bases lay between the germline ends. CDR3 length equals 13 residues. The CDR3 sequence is CASSLVLTDTQYF. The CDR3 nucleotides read TGCGCCAGCAGCTTGGTGTTAACAGATACGCAGTATTTT.

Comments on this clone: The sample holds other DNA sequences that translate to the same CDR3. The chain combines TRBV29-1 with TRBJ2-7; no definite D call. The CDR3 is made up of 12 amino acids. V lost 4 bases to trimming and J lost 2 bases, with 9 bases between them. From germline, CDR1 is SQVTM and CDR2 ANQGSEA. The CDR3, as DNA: TGCAGCGTTGGGGATGGAACCTACGAGCAGTACTTC. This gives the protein CSVGDGTYEQYF.

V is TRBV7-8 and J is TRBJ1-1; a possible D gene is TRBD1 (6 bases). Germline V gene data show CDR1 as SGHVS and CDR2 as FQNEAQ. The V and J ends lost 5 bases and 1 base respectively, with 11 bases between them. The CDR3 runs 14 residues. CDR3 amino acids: CASSTQGSNTEAFF. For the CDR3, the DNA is TGTGCCAGCAGCACACAGGGTTCGAACACTGAAGCTTTCTTT. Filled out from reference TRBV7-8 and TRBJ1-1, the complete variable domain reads GAGVSQSPRYKVAKRGQDVALRCDPISGHVSLFWYQQALGQGPEFLTYFQNEAQLDKSGLPSDRFFAERPEGSVSTLKIQRTQQEDSAVYLCASSTQGSNTEAFFGQGTRLTVV.

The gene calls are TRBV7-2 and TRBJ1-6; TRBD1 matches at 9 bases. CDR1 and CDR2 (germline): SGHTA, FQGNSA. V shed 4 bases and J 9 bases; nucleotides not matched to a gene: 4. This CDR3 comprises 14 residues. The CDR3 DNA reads TGTGCCAGCAGCTCCAGGACAGGGGCTTCACCCCTCCACTTT. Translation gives CASSSRTGASPLHF.

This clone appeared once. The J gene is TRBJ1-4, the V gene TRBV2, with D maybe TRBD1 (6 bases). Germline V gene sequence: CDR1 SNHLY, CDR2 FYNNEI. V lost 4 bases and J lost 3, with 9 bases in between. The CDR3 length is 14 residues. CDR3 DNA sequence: TGTGCCAGCAGTGGGACAGTCTCTAATGAAAAACTGTTTTTT. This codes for CASSGTVSNEKLFF.

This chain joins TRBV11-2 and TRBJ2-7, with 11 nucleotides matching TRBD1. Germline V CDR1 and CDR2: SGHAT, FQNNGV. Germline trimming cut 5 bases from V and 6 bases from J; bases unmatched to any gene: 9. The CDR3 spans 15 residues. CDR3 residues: CASSPPDRGRFEQYF. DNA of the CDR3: TGTGCCAGCAGCCCACCGGACAGGGGGCGGTTCGAGCAGTACTTC.

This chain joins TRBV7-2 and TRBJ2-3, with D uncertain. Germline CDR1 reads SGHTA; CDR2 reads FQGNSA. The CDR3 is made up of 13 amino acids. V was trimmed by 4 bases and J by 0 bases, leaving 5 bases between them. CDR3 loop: CASSYGSTDTQYF. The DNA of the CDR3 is TGTGCCAGCAGCTACGGAAGCACAGATACGCAGTATTTT.

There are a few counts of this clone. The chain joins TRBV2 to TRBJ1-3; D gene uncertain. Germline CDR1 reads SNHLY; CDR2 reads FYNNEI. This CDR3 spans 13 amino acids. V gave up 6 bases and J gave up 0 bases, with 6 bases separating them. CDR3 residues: CASRPASGNTIYF. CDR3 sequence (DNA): TGTGCCAGCAGACCGGCCTCTGGAAACACCATATATTTT. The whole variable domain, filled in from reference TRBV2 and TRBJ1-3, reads EPEVTQTPSHQVTQMGQEVILRCVPISNHLYFYWYRQILGQKVEFLVSFYNNEISEKSEIFDDQFSVERPDGSNFTLKIRSTKLEDSAMYFCASRPASGNTIYFGEGSWLTVV.

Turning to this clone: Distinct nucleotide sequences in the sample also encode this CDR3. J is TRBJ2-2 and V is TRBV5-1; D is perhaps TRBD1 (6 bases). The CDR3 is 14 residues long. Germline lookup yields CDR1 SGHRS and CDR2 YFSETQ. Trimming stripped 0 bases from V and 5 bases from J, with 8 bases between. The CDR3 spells CASSLVQGTGELFF. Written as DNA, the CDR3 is TGCGCCAGCAGCTTGGTCCAGGGGACCGGGGAGCTGTTTTTT.

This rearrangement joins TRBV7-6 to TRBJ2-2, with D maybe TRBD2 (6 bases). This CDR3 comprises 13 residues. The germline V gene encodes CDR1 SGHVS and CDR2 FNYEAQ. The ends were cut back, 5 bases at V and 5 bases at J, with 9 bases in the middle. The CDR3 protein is CASSRGVTGELFF. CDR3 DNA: TGTGCCAGCAGCCGCGGGGTAACCGGGGAGCTGTTTTTT.

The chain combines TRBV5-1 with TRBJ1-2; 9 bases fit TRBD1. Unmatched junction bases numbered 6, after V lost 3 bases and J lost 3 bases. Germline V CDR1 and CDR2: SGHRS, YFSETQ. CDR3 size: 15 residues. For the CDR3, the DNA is TGCGCCAGCAGCTCCGAAGGACAGGGGTACTATGGCTACACCTTC. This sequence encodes CASSSEGQGYYGYTF. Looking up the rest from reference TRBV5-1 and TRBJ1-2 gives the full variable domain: KAGVTQTPRYLIKTRGQQVTLSCSPISGHRSVSWYQQTPGQGLQFLFEYFSETQRNKGNFPGRFSGRQFSNSRSEMNVSTLELGDSALYLCASSSEGQGYYGYTFGSGTRLTVV.

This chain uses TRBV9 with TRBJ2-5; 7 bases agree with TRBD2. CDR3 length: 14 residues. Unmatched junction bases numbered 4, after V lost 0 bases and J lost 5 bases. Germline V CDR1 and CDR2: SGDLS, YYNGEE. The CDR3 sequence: CASSVEGGVETQYF. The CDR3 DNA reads TGTGCCAGCAGCGTAGAGGGAGGGGTTGAGACCCAGTACTTC.

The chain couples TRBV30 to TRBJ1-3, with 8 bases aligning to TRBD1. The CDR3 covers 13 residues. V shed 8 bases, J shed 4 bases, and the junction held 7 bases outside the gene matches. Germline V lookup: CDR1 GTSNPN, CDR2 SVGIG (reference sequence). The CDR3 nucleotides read TGTGCCGGACTCAGGGGGCTCGGAAACACCATATATTTT. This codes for CAGLRGLGNTIYF.

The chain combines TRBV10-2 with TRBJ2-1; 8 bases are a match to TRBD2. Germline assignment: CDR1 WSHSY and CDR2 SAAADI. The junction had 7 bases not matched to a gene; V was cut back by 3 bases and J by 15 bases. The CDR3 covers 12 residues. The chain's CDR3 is CASSDPTSASFF. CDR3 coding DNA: TGCGCCAGCAGTGACCCGACTAGCGCCTCGTTCTTC.

The CDR3 DNA reads TGTGCCAGCAGCCAAGAGGGCGACAGGGGGAGTGGGAATCAGCCCCAGCATTTT. Its translation is CASSQEGDRGSGNQPQHF. V gene TRBV4-2 combines with J gene TRBJ1-5; the match to TRBD1 covers 9 bases. This CDR3 is 18 amino acids long. The J segment lost 4 bases and the V segment lost 0 bases, leaving 10 bases of the junction unmatched. Germline lookup yields CDR1 LGHNA and CDR2 YNFKEQ.

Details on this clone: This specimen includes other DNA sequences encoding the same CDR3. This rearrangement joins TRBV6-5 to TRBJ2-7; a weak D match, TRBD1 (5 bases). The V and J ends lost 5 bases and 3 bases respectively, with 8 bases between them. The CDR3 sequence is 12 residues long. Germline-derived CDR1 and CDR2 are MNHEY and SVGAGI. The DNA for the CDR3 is TGTGCCAGCAGTGGCGACAGCTACGAGCAGTACTTC. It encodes CASSGDSYEQYF.

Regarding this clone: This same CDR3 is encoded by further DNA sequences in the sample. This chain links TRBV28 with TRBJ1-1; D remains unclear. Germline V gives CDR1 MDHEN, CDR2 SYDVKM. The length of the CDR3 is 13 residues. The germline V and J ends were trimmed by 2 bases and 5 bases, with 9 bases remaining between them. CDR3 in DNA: TGTGCCAGCAGTTTAAGTGTGGGTACTGAAGCTTTCTTT. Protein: CASSLSVGTEAFF.

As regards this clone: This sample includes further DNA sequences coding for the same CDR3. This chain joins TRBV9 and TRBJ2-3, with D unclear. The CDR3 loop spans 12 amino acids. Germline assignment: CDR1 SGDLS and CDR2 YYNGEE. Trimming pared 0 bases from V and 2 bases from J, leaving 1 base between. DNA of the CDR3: TGTGCCAGCAGCGTAGTCACAGATACGCAGTATTTT. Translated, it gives CASSVVTDTQYF.

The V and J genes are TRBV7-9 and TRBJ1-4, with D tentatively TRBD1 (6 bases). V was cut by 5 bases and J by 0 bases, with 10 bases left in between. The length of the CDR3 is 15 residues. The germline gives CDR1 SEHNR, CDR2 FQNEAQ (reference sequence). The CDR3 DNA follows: TGTGCCAGCAGCCCTACAGGGTCAACTAATGAAAAACTGTTTTTT. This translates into CASSPTGSTNEKLFF.

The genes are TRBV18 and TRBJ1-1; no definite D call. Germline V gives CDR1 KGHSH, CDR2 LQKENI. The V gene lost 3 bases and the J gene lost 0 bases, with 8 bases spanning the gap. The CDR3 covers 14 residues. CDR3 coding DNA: TGTGCCAGCTCACCGAGGGAGATGAACACTGAAGCTTTCTTT. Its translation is CASSPREMNTEAFF.

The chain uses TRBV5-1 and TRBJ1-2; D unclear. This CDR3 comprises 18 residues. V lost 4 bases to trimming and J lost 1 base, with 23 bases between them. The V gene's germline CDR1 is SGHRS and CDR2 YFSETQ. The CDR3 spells CASSPSGAVYPYNYGYTF. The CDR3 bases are TGCGCCAGCAGCCCATCCGGCGCGGTCTACCCATATAACTATGGCTACACCTTC.

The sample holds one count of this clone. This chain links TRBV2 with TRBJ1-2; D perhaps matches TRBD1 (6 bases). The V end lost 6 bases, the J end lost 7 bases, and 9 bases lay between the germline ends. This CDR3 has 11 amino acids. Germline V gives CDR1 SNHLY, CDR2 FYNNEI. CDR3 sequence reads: CASRQGSGYTF. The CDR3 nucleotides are TGTGCCAGCAGGCAGGGGTCTGGCTACACCTTC.

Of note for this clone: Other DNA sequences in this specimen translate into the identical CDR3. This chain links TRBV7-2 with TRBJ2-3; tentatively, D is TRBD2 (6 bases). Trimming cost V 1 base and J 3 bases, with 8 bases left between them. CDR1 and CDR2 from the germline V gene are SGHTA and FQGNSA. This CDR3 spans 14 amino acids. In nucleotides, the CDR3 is TGTGCCAGCAGCTTAGGTCTAGCGACAGATACGCAGTATTTT. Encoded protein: CASSLGLATDTQYF.